This T cell receptor (beta chain) comes out of a study of cytomegalovirus exposure and HLA in healthy donors. V was shortened by 5 bases and J by 5 bases, with 18 bases between the two germline ends. CDR1 is MNHEY, CDR2 SVGAGI, per germline. The CDR3 extends over 15 amino acids. Broader study findings: TCR beta chains numbering some 160 were designated cytomegalovirus-associated.

The PCR ran on 60 Vbeta and 13 Jbeta primers. Sequencing was performed with immunoSEQ multiplex PCR; in TCRdb, only in-frame clones are kept and a portion is missing. The table has around 170,000 clones, around four fifths seen once. Concerning this clone itself: Its antigen is still unknown.

This receptor was obtained from a woman younger than 35 in good health and CMV-seronegative. The sample consisted of PBMCs. The V gene is TRBV6-5, the J gene TRBJ2-5, with D possibly matching TRBD2 (7 bases). Here the CDR3 reads CASSLGGPFRETQYF. The CDR3 region has the DNA TGTGCCAGCAGTCTGGGGGGGCCGTTTCGGGAGACCCAGTACTTC.